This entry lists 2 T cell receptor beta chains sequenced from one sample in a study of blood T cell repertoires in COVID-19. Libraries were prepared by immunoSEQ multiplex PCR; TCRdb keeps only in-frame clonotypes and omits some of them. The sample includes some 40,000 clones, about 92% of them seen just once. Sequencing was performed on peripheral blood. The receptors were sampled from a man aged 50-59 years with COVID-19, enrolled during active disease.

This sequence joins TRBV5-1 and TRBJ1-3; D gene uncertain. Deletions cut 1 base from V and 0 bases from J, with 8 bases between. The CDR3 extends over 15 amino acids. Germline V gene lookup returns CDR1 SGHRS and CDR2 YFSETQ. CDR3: CASSLLPFSGNTIYF. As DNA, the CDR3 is TGCGCCAGCAGCTTGCTTCCGTTCTCTGGAAACACCATATATTTT.

The CDR3 coding sequence is TGTGCCAGCGGTTTCAGGGATAGCAATCAGCCCCAGCATTTT. Encoded protein: CASGFRDSNQPQHF. The chain joins TRBV19 to TRBJ1-5, with D possibly being TRBD1 (5 bases). The germline V gene encodes CDR1 LNHDA and CDR2 SQIVND (reference sequence). Trimming pared 9 bases from V and 0 bases from J, leaving 12 bases between. CDR3 length equals 14 residues. Filled out from reference TRBV19 and TRBJ1-5, the complete variable domain reads DGGITQSPKYLFRKEGQNVTLSCEQNLNHDAMYWYRQDPGQGLRLIYYSQIVNDFQKGDIAEGYSVSREKKESFPLTVTSAQKNPTAFYLCASGFRDSNQPQHFGDGTRLSIL.